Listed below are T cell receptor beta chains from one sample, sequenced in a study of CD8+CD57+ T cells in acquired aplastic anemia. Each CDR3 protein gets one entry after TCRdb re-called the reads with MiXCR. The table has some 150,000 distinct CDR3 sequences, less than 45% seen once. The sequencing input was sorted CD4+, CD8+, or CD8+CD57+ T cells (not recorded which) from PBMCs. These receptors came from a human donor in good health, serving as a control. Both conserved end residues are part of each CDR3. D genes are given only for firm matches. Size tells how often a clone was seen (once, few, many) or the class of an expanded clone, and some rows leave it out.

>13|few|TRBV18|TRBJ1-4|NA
CASSPALGEKLFF
TGTGCCAGCTCCCCGGCTCTCGGTGAAAAACTGTTTTTT
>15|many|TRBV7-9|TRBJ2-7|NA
CASSLSSGSGIEQYF
TGTGCCAGCAGCTTGTCTTCAGGGTCTGGGATCGAGCAGTACTTC
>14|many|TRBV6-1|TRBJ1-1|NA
CASSVRRTSTEAFF
TGTGCCAGCAGTGTCCGGAGGACAAGCACTGAAGCTTTCTTT
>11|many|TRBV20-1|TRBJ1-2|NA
CSAPGAAGYTF
TGCAGTGCTCCCGGGGCTGCGGGCTACACCTTC
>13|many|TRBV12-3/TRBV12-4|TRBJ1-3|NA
CASSSGPGNTIYF
TGTGCCAGCAGTTCGGGACCCGGAAACACCATATATTTT
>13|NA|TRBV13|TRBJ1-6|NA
CASTGSYNSPLHF
TGTGCCAGCACTGGCTCCTATAATTCACCCCTCCACTTT
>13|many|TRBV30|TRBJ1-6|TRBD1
CARKGQENSPLHF
TGTGCCCGTAAGGGACAGGAAAATTCACCCCTCCACTTT
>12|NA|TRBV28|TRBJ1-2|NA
CATNARDYGYTF
TGTGCCACAAATGCCAGGGACTATGGCTACACCTTC
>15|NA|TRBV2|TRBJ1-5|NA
CASSLQDGGNQPQHF
TGTGCCAGCAGTCTTCAGGACGGGGGCAATCAGCCCCAGCATTTT
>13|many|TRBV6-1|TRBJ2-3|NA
CASSEAKVGTKYF
TGTGCCAGCAGTGAAGCGAAAGTCGGGACAAAGTATTTT
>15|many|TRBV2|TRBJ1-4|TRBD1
CASSQPGQGNEKLFF
TGTGCCAGCAGTCAACCGGGACAGGGGAACGAAAAACTGTTTTTT
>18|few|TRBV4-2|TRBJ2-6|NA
CASSPRLLLSSGANVLTF
TGTGCCAGCAGCCCCCGGTTACTATTAAGCTCTGGGGCCAACGTCCTGACTTTC
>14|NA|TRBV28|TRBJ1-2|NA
CASSFGQAAGGYTF
TGTGCCAGCAGTTTTGGGCAGGCAGCGGGTGGCTACACCTTC
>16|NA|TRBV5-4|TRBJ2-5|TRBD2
CASSFGGLAGAETQYF
TGTGCCAGCAGCTTCGGGGGACTAGCGGGAGCAGAGACCCAGTACTTC
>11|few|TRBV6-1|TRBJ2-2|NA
CASEGSGELFF
TGTGCCAGCGAGGGATCCGGGGAGCTGTTTTTT
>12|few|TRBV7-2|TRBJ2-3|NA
CASSPLRNTQYF
TGTGCCAGCAGCCCGTTGAGGAATACGCAGTATTTT
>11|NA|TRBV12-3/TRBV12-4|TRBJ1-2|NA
CASSFMAGYTF
TGTGCCAGCAGTTTTATGGCTGGCTACACCTTC
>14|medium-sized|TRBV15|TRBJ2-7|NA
CATSRGQVSYEQYF
TGTGCCACCAGCAGAGGGCAGGTCTCCTACGAGCAGTACTTC
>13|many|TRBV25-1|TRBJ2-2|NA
CASSVTDAGELFF
TGTGCCAGCAGTGTAACCGACGCCGGGGAGCTGTTTTTT
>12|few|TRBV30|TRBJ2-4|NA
CAWGNRGNIQYF
TGTGCCTGGGGTAATAGGGGGAACATTCAGTACTTC
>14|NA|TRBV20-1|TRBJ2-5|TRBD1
CSAIGDSPQETQYF
TGCAGTGCTATAGGGGACAGTCCTCAAGAGACCCAGTACTTC
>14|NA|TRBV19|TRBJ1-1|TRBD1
CASSVGQSNTEAFF
TGTGCCAGTAGTGTGGGACAGTCGAACACTGAAGCTTTCTTT
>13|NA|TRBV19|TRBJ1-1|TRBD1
CASRRLLGQGAFF
TGTGCCAGTAGACGACTCTTGGGACAGGGGGCTTTCTTT
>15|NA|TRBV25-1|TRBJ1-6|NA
CASSWRGGGTSPLHF
TGTGCCAGCAGCTGGCGAGGAGGGGGGACTTCACCCCTCCACTTT
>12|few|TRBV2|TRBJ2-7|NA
CASSPSGGEQYF
TGTGCCAGCTCCCCGAGTGGCGGCGAGCAGTACTTC
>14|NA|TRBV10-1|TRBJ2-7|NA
CASSGQGVVNEQYF
TGCGCCAGCAGTGGGCAGGGTGTTGTGAACGAGCAGTACTTC
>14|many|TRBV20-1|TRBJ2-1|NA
CSASQGGPYNEQFF
TGCAGTGCTAGTCAGGGGGGACCCTACAATGAGCAGTTCTTC
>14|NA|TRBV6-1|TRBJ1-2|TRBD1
CASSTGDRLYGYTF
TGTGCCAGCAGCACCGGGGACAGGTTGTATGGCTACACCTTC
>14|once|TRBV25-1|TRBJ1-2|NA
CASSPRSGNYGYTF
TGTGCCAGCAGCCCTCGTTCGGGTAACTATGGCTACACCTTC